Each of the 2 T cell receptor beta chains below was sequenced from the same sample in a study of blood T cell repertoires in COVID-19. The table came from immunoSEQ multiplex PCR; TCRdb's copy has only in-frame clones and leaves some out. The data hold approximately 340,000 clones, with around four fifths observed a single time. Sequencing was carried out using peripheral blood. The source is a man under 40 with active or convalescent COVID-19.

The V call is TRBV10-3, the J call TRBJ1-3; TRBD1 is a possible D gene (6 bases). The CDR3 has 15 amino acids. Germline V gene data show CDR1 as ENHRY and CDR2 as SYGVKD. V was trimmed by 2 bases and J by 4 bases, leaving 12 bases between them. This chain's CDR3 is CAISEAGAKGNTIYF. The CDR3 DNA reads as TGTGCCATCAGTGAGGCGGGGGCGAAAGGAAACACCATATATTTT.

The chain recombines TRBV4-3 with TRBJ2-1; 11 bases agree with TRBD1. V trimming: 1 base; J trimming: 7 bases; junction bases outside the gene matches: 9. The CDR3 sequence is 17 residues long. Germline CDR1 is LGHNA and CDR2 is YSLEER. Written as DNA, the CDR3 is TGCGCCAGCAGCCAAGCTCTACCTGGACAGGGGGCGAATGAGCAGTTCTTC. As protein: CASSQALPGQGANEQFF.